This TCR beta chain was captured in a study of monozygotic twins with inflammatory bowel disease. TCRdb reprocessed the 5' RACE reads, with one entry per CDR3 protein and no DNA. Its clone listing holds about 380,000 distinct CDR3 sequences. This CDR3 spans 13 amino acids. CDR1 and CDR2 from the germline V gene are SGHRS and YFSETQ. The chain links TRBV5-1 to TRBJ2-5; TCRdb designates TRBD1, a call that cannot be tested without DNA. Material for sequencing was blood. This sequence was found in a human donor with ulcerative colitis or Crohn's disease, or a healthy co-twin of an affected twin (not recorded which). Here the CDR3 reads CASRGAPEETQYF.